The rows below give T cell receptor beta chains drawn from one sample of a study of T cells in Graves' hyperthyroidism and ophthalmopathy. A single record per CDR3 protein comes from TCRdb applying MiXCR to the multiplex PCR reads. The sample contains hundreds of thousands of distinct CDR3 sequences, approximately 25% of which appear only once. The sample consisted of blood. The receptors stem from a woman in her twenties or thirties with Graves' ophthalmopathy. Each CDR3 is given without its conserved first and last residue. Each record gives: V gene, clone size, J gene, CDR3 protein. Size tells how often a clone was seen (once, few, many) or the class of an expanded clone, and some rows leave it out.

V gene: TRBV7-9; clone size: many; J gene: TRBJ2-7; CDR3 protein: ASSLSDSYWEQY
V gene: TRBV27; clone size: many; J gene: TRBJ2-7; CDR3 protein: ASSRRSKAYEQY
V gene: TRBV6-1; clone size: .; J gene: TRBJ1-1; CDR3 protein: ASSDWNWSTEAF
V gene: TRBV6-1; clone size: few; J gene: TRBJ1-5; CDR3 protein: ASRSAEYDQPQH
V gene: TRBV7-3; clone size: once; J gene: TRBJ1-1; CDR3 protein: ASSLDTHTEAF
V gene: TRBV28; clone size: many; J gene: TRBJ1-5; CDR3 protein: ASRYTGRNQPQH
V gene: TRBV11-2; clone size: .; J gene: TRBJ2-5; CDR3 protein: ASSLGFRVVEETQY
V gene: TRBV6-1; clone size: few; J gene: TRBJ2-5; CDR3 protein: ASRKGGTGYQETQY
V gene: TRBV30; clone size: many; J gene: TRBJ1-1; CDR3 protein: AWRTEVTEAF
V gene: TRBV12-3/TRBV12-4; clone size: many; J gene: TRBJ1-1; CDR3 protein: ASSPQPGGRTEAF
V gene: TRBV5-1; clone size: many; J gene: TRBJ2-7; CDR3 protein: ASSLSFGSIYEQY
V gene: TRBV2; clone size: .; J gene: TRBJ2-5; CDR3 protein: ASSEQGASSGKETQY
V gene: TRBV29-1; clone size: many; J gene: TRBJ2-7; CDR3 protein: SVDRGYEQY
V gene: TRBV4-2; clone size: .; J gene: TRBJ2-2; CDR3 protein: ASSQGDINTGELF
V gene: TRBV19; clone size: many; J gene: TRBJ1-1; CDR3 protein: ASSMKGEVNTEAF
V gene: TRBV20-1; clone size: few; J gene: TRBJ1-1; CDR3 protein: SARVNLEAF